This TCR beta chain was recorded in a study of CD8+ T cells in alopecia areata. Study overall: Twice daily, treated patients received 5 to 10 mg of oral tofacitinib.

After isolation, RNA underwent reverse transcription to generate cDNA as the sequencing template. Repertoires were generated with immunoSEQ multiplex PCR, while TCRdb's copy carries only in-frame clones and drops some. The sample records about 180,000 clones, approximately 51% being singletons. Germline lookup yields CDR1 SGHNT and CDR2 YYREEE (reference sequence). The CDR3 extends over 18 amino acids. With 0 bases clipped from V and 5 bases from J, the junction kept 13 bases outside the gene matches. A few counts support this clone. Its cognate antigen is unknown. Study-wide results and limits: It was less clear whether patients shared TCRs than it was in mice, possibly because of HLA.

Indicated treatment: oral pan-JAK inhibitor, 5-10 mg twice daily. Alopecia areata patients provided lesional scalp punch biopsies and peripheral blood. The TCR was taken from a human donor with alopecia areata. The starting material was CD8+ T cells sorted from blood, obtained between weeks 51 and 54, from a patient treated with tofacitinib. J is TRBJ2-1 and V is TRBV5-4, with 8 bases fitting TRBD1. The CDR3 protein is CASSLEPMFRTGNNEQFF. The CDR3 DNA reads TGTGCCAGCAGCTTGGAGCCTATGTTTCGGACAGGGAACAATGAGCAGTTCTTC.